The next 6 T cell receptor beta chains were all read from a single sample in a study of Ad26.COV2.S vaccination and SARS-CoV-2 variants. Profiling relied on immunoSEQ multiplex PCR, and the TCRdb table lists in-frame clones only, not all of them. The sample holds 300,000 to 400,000 clones, about 91% seen once. The sequenced sample was peripheral blood, obtained after recovery from COVID-19. These receptors were obtained from a human donor who had recovered from COVID-19.

This clone showed up just once. J is TRBJ2-7 and V is TRBV3-1 (or the pseudogene TRBV3-2), with a tentative D call TRBD1 (5 bases). The CDR3 runs to 15 residues. V was pared by 1 base and J by 5 bases, with 15 bases between. Germline CDR1 and CDR2: LGHDT and YNNKEL (reference sequence). DNA of the CDR3: TGTGCCAGCAGCCAAGTGAACACGGGCAGGGACGAGCAGTACTTC. Translated, it gives CASSQVNTGRDEQYF.

The chain combines TRBV10-3 with TRBJ2-5, with 11 bases matching TRBD2. Unmatched junction bases numbered 1, after V lost 6 bases and J lost 1 base. CDR3 length equals 14 residues. Germline CDR1 is ENHRY and CDR2 is SYGVKD. CDR3 in DNA: TGTGCCATCAGCGGACTAGCGGGCCAAGAGACCCAGTACTTC. Its protein is CAISGLAGQETQYF.

Turning to this clone: The same CDR3 is also encoded by other DNA sequences in this sample. The rearrangement joins TRBV16 to TRBJ1-5; 12 bases map to TRBD1. CDR1 is KGHSY, CDR2 FQNENV, per germline. The CDR3 runs 16 residues. J lost 5 bases, V lost 2 bases, and 4 bases had no gene match. CDR3 in DNA: TGTGCCAGCAGCCAACCGGGACAGGGGGCTGATCAGCCCCAGCATTTT. This sequence encodes CASSQPGQGADQPQHF.

V gene TRBV7-9 combines with J gene TRBJ2-3, with D perhaps matching TRBD1 (6 bases). This CDR3 has 15 residues. Germline CDR1 reads SEHNR; CDR2 reads FQNEAQ (reference sequence). Trimming pared 2 bases from V and 0 bases from J, leaving 9 bases between. CDR3 in amino acids: CASSLRDTSTDTQYF. CDR3 DNA: TGTGCCAGCAGCTTACGGGACACTAGCACAGATACGCAGTATTTT.

This rearrangement joins TRBV5-6 to TRBJ1-6; D call uncertain. Between the trimmed V and J ends, which lost 1 base and 6 bases, there was a span of 17 bases. CDR1 is SGHDT, CDR2 YYEEEE, per germline. This CDR3 spans 17 amino acids. The CDR3 is CASSLRRSRVGNSPLHF. DNA of the CDR3: TGTGCCAGCAGCTTGAGAAGGTCCCGCGTAGGTAATTCACCCCTCCACTTT.

J is TRBJ2-1 and V is TRBV6-1, with D maybe TRBD2 (5 bases). The CDR3 runs to 15 residues. The ends were cut back, 1 base at V and 7 bases at J, with 14 bases in the middle. Germline CDR1 and CDR2: MNHNS and SASEGT. The CDR3 here is CASSEGVQRLNEQFF. The CDR3, as DNA: TGTGCCAGCAGTGAAGGAGTCCAGCGGTTGAATGAGCAGTTCTTC.